A single sample gave rise to the 26 T cell receptor beta chains below, sequenced in a study of blood T cell repertoires in COVID-19. The method was immunoSEQ multiplex PCR; TCRdb's version includes in-frame clones alone and lacks a portion of them. The sample records under 200,000 clones, 90% being singletons. The source material was peripheral blood. Receptor source: a man aged 50-59 years with acute or convalescent COVID-19.

In its sample, this clone was seen once. The chain uses TRBV29-1 and TRBJ1-4, with TRBD1 identical over 7 bases. Germline V gene data show CDR1 as SQVTM and CDR2 as ANQGSEA. The CDR3 loop spans 15 amino acids. V shed 5 bases and J 4 bases; nucleotides not matched to a gene: 10. The DNA for the CDR3 is TGCAGCGTTTTCCTCCGGGACAGACGTAATGAAAAACTGTTTTTT. This sequence encodes CSVFLRDRRNEKLFF.

The chain is built from TRBV28 and TRBJ2-3, with 8 bases lining up with TRBD2. Germline V gene data show CDR1 as MDHEN and CDR2 as SYDVKM. CDR3 size: 16 residues. Unmatched junction bases numbered 3, after V lost 1 base and J lost 0 bases. This chain's CDR3 is CASSLLAGQSTDTQYF. CDR3 nucleotides: TGTGCCAGCAGTTTATTAGCGGGACAAAGCACAGATACGCAGTATTTT.

This clone was recorded only once. V is TRBV4-3 and J is TRBJ1-2, with a tentative D call TRBD1 (5 bases). The CDR3 runs to 15 residues. V was clipped by 0 bases and J by 8 bases, with 16 bases between them. Germline V gene sequence: CDR1 LGHNA, CDR2 YSLEER. The CDR3 is CASSQDTGWRDGYTF. DNA for the CDR3: TGCGCCAGCAGCCAAGATACTGGTTGGAGGGACGGCTACACCTTC.

The chain joins TRBV7-9 to TRBJ2-7; D possibly corresponds to TRBD1 (6 bases). CDR1 SEHNR and CDR2 FQNEAQ come from the germline V gene (reference sequence). The V end lost 1 base, the J end lost 1 base, and 11 bases lay between the germline ends. The CDR3 runs 15 residues. CDR3 nucleotides: TGTGCCAGCAGCTTAGACAGGGCGATATCCTACGAGCAGTACTTC. It specifies CASSLDRAISYEQYF.

In DNA form, the CDR3 reads TGTGCCAGCAGCTTTGTGCAGGCACAAGAGACCCAGTACTTC. Translating gives CASSFVQAQETQYF. The chain joins TRBV7-9 to TRBJ2-5; D uncertain. V lost 3 bases and J lost 2, with 10 bases in between. Germline assignment: CDR1 SEHNR and CDR2 FQNEAQ (reference sequence). The CDR3 totals 14 residues.

DNA for the CDR3: TGCGCCAGCAGCTGGGAAATAACCGGGACACCGTTCACGGATACGCAGTATTTT. Residues: CASSWEITGTPFTDTQYF. J is TRBJ2-3 and V is TRBV5-1, with D perhaps TRBD1 (6 bases). Deletions cut 3 bases from V and 6 bases from J, with 26 bases between. The CDR3 has 18 residues. Germline loops: CDR1 SGHRS, CDR2 YFSETQ.

The rearrangement links TRBV6-5 to TRBJ1-3; 7 bases map to TRBD1. J was trimmed by 3 bases and V by 0 bases; bases with no gene match: 2. The CDR3 length is 15 residues. From germline, CDR1 is MNHEY and CDR2 SVGAGI. The CDR3 is CASSYSNRGGNTIYF. CDR3 nucleotides: TGTGCCAGCAGTTACTCGAACAGGGGTGGAAACACCATATATTTT.

Only one count was recorded for this clone. This chain joins TRBV27 and TRBJ2-5; possibly TRBD2 for D (7 bases). The CDR3 has 15 amino acids. With 8 bases removed from V and 2 bases from J, the gap between germline ends came to 18 bases. CDR1 MNHEY and CDR2 SMNVEV come from the germline V gene (reference sequence). The CDR3 DNA reads TGTGCCAGCCTCCCGGTAGGGGGGGTTCAAGAGACCCAGTACTTC. It yields the protein CASLPVGGVQETQYF.

This chain connects TRBV9 to TRBJ2-2; TRBD1 is a possible D gene (5 bases). CDR3 size: 15 residues. The germline CDR1 and CDR2 sequences are SGDLS and YYNGEE. Trimming pared 5 bases from V and 4 bases from J, leaving 15 bases between. CDR3 sequence reads: CASSSIGVGTGELFF. As DNA, the CDR3 is TGTGCCAGCAGTAGTATAGGGGTGGGCACCGGGGAGCTGTTTTTT.

The gene calls are TRBV15 and TRBJ1-1; no clear D. Between the trimmed V and J ends, which lost 0 bases and 1 base, there was a span of 12 bases. Germline V gene sequence: CDR1 LNHNV, CDR2 YYDKDF (reference sequence). The CDR3 contains 16 residues. The CDR3 nucleotides read TGTGCCACCAGCAGAGATCGGAGGGAGACGAACACTGAAGCTTTCTTT. It encodes CATSRDRRETNTEAFF. Based on the CDR3 plus reference TRBV15 and TRBJ1-1, the full variable domain is DAMVIQNPRYQVTQFGKPVTLSCSQTLNHNVMYWYQQKSSQAPKLLFHYYDKDFNNEADTPDNFQSRRPNTSFCFLDIRSPGLGDTAMYLCATSRDRRETNTEAFFGQGTRLTVV.

The chain combines TRBV5-6 with TRBJ1-5; perhaps TRBD1 as D (6 bases). Germline CDR1 and CDR2: SGHDT and YYEEEE. V dropped 6 bases and J dropped 5 bases, with 15 bases sitting between them. The CDR3 has 14 residues. This CDR3 is CASNERGGDQPQHF. The CDR3 DNA reads as TGTGCCAGCAACGAGAGGGGGGGAGATCAGCCCCAGCATTTT.

The rearrangement joins TRBV7-8 to TRBJ2-1, with D perhaps matching TRBD2 (5 bases). The V end was cut by 1 base, the J end by 7 bases, with 8 bases between. CDR3 length: 13 amino acids. Germline assignment: CDR1 SGHVS and CDR2 FQNEAQ. This CDR3 reads CASSLGTSNEQFF. In nucleotides, the CDR3 is TGTGCCAGCAGCTTAGGAACTAGTAATGAGCAGTTCTTC.

The chain has TRBV2 and TRBJ1-2; unclear D gene. Trimming left V 1 base short and J 1 base short, with 4 bases between. Germline values: CDR1 SNHLY, CDR2 FYNNEI. The CDR3 is 13 amino acids. In DNA, the CDR3 is TGTGCCAGCAGTGAAGGACATAACTATGGCTACACCTTC. Its protein is CASSEGHNYGYTF.

The rearrangement uses TRBV28 and TRBJ1-1, with D uncertain. This CDR3 is built from 15 residues. Germline CDR1 and CDR2: MDHEN and SYDVKM. The V gene lost 1 base and the J gene lost 6 bases, with 15 bases spanning the gap. CDR3 nucleotides: TGTGCCAGCAGTTTATTTGCCGGGAGGGAACCTGAAGCTTTCTTT. Translated: CASSLFAGREPEAFF. Supplemented by reference TRBV28 and TRBJ1-1, the full variable domain reads DVKVTQSSRYLVKRTGEKVFLECVQDMDHENMFWYRQDPGLGLRLIYFSYDVKMKEKGDIPEGYSVSREKKERFSLILESASTNQTSMYLCASSLFAGREPEAFFGQGTRLTVV.

The V call is TRBV5-6, the J call TRBJ1-2; TRBD1 might be the D (6 bases). Germline values: CDR1 SGHDT, CDR2 YYEEEE. The V gene lost 3 bases and the J gene lost 8 bases, with 11 bases spanning the gap. The CDR3 contains 12 residues. The chain's CDR3 is CASSWGGGGYTF. CDR3 sequence (DNA): TGTGCCAGCAGCTGGGGCGGGGGCGGCTACACCTTC.

V gene TRBV18 combines with J gene TRBJ2-5; 7 positions match TRBD1. With 3 bases clipped from V and 1 base from J, the junction kept 2 bases outside the gene matches. The germline CDR1 and CDR2 sequences are KGHSH and LQKENI. This CDR3 has 14 residues. The CDR3 DNA reads TGTGCCAGCTCACCCACAGGGGTCCAAGAGACCCAGTACTTC. It codes for CASSPTGVQETQYF.

This chain connects TRBV28 to TRBJ1-6; D is uncertain. CDR3 length equals 16 residues. Trimming took off 5 bases at V and 1 base at J, with 12 bases between the two ends. Germline V CDR1 and CDR2: MDHEN, SYDVKM. The DNA of the CDR3 is TGTGCCAGCAGTCAAAAATTGAGGTCCTATAATTCACCCCTCCACTTT. This gives the protein CASSQKLRSYNSPLHF.

The gene calls are TRBV28 and TRBJ2-7; 7 nucleotides line up with TRBD2. CDR3 size: 14 residues. Germline assignment: CDR1 MDHEN and CDR2 SYDVKM. V shed 7 bases, J shed 6 bases, and the junction held 12 bases outside the gene matches. CDR3 region: CASTFVAGAREQYF. In DNA, the CDR3 is TGTGCCAGCACGTTTGTTGCGGGAGCCCGCGAGCAGTACTTC.

V usage is TRBV12-3 or TRBV12-4 and J usage is TRBJ2-7, with D possibly matching TRBD1 (6 bases). The CDR3 totals 13 residues. Trimming left V 1 base short and J 6 bases short, with 10 bases between. The CDR3 protein is CASSLEGGFEQYV. The CDR3 DNA sequence: TGTGCCAGCAGTTTAGAAGGGGGATTCGAGCAGTACGTC.

The CDR3 is CASSLRPGTGVSYEQYV. Here the CDR3 DNA reads TGTGCCAGCAGCTTACGCCCCGGGACAGGAGTCTCCTACGAGCAGTACGTC. The rearrangement joins TRBV7-8 to TRBJ2-7; 8 bases fit TRBD1. The V gene end was trimmed by 2 bases and the J gene end by 0 bases; junction bases not matched to a gene: 9. The CDR3 consists of 17 residues. Germline V CDR1 and CDR2: SGHVS, FQNEAQ.

The chain uses TRBV18 and TRBJ1-4; D not resolved. V was pared by 1 base and J by 5 bases, with 8 bases between. This CDR3 has 14 residues. Per germline, CDR1 KGHSH and CDR2 LQKENI. As DNA, the CDR3 is TGTGCCAGCTCACCACAGGAGAAAAATGAAAAACTGTTTTTT. This encodes CASSPQEKNEKLFF.

The chain couples TRBV5-4 to TRBJ2-5; D unclear. Looked up from germline, CDR1 is SGHNT and CDR2 is YYREEE (reference sequence). Trimming stripped 1 base from V and 3 bases from J, with 13 bases between. The CDR3 loop spans 15 amino acids. DNA for the CDR3: TGTGCCAGCAGCTTGATCGGTGATGAGAAAGAGACCCAGTACTTC. Residues: CASSLIGDEKETQYF.

The rearrangement joins TRBV6-7 to TRBJ2-7; maybe TRBD1 (6 bases). TRBV6-7 is known as an ORF, though its function is uncertain. Trimming removed 3 bases at V and 1 base at J, with 16 bases between. The CDR3 consists of 16 residues. The CDR3 sequence: CASSYSKDSTSYEQYV. CDR3 nucleotide sequence: TGTGCCAGCAGTTATTCCAAGGACAGTACATCCTACGAGCAGTACGTC.

The V and J genes are TRBV6-5 and TRBJ1-1, with TRBD1 matching over 9 bases. Trimming at V came to 6 bases and at J to 8 bases, leaving 7 bases not matched to a gene. Germline assignment: CDR1 MNHEY and CDR2 SVGAGI. This CDR3 is built from 13 residues. The CDR3 nucleotides read TGTGCCAGCAGCTTAGGGACAGGGAGAGAAGCTTTCTTT. It is translated as CASSLGTGREAFF.

V gene TRBV12-3 or TRBV12-4 combines with J gene TRBJ2-1; tentatively, D is TRBD1 (6 bases). V was clipped by 4 bases and J by 7 bases, with 11 bases between them. The CDR3 is 13 amino acids. The CDR3 is CASSSDRLNEQFF. The DNA of the CDR3 is TGTGCCAGCAGTTCAGACAGGTTGAATGAGCAGTTCTTC.

This chain uses TRBV27 with TRBJ1-2; D unresolved. Trimming cost V 3 bases and J 6 bases, with 14 bases left between them. CDR3 length: 14 residues. Germline V CDR1 and CDR2: MNHEY, SMNVEV (reference sequence). The CDR3 bases are TGTGCCAGCAGTTTCTCCACAAACACCAATGGCTACACCTTC. This codes for CASSFSTNTNGYTF.